A selection of T cell receptor beta chains follows, all from one sample in a study of type 1 regulatory T cells. A single record per CDR3 protein comes from TCRdb applying MiXCR to the reads. Altogether approximately 100,000 distinct CDR3 sequences are present, about 28% being singletons, with the ten largest covering less than 2.5%. The sample comprised CD4+ T cells, either the whole sample or a sorted fraction (not recorded which). Receptors originate from a human donor in good health. Both conserved end residues are part of each CDR3. The order of the fields is J gene, V gene, D gene, clone size, CDR3 protein, CDR3 DNA. The D gene is left open where the match is weak. Only some rows state a clone size, as once, few, many or a class for expanded clones.

j_call: TRBJ1-3; v_call: TRBV12-3/TRBV12-4; d_call: .; clone_size: .; cdr3_aa: CASSPGLLSGNTIYF; cdr3_nt: TGTGCCAGCAGCCCGGGACTGTTATCTGGAAACACCATATATTTT
j_call: TRBJ2-7; v_call: TRBV6-6; d_call: TRBD2; clone_size: .; cdr3_aa: CASTQEKTSVYEQYF; cdr3_nt: TGTGCCAGCACCCAAGAGAAGACTAGCGTCTACGAGCAGTACTTC
j_call: TRBJ2-3; v_call: TRBV9; d_call: .; clone_size: few; cdr3_aa: CASSAQPTADTQYF; cdr3_nt: TGTGCCAGCAGCGCCCAGCCTACGGCAGATACGCAGTATTTT
j_call: TRBJ2-7; v_call: TRBV2; d_call: .; clone_size: few; cdr3_aa: CASSEVRGTSEQYF; cdr3_nt: TGTGCCAGCAGTGAAGTGCGGGGAACGAGCGAGCAGTACTTC
j_call: TRBJ1-5; v_call: TRBV7-9; d_call: .; clone_size: once; cdr3_aa: CASSSTASNQPQHF; cdr3_nt: TGTGCCAGCAGTAGTACAGCAAGCAATCAGCCCCAGCATTTT
j_call: TRBJ2-3; v_call: TRBV10-3; d_call: TRBD1; clone_size: .; cdr3_aa: CAISGGQGQADTSTDTQYF; cdr3_nt: TGTGCCATCAGTGGGGGACAGGGACAAGCGGATACAAGCACAGATACGCAGTATTTT
j_call: TRBJ2-7; v_call: TRBV20-1; d_call: .; clone_size: few; cdr3_aa: CSARDSVDGPYEQYF; cdr3_nt: TGCAGTGCTAGAGATTCCGTTGACGGGCCCTACGAGCAGTACTTC
j_call: TRBJ2-7; v_call: TRBV5-1; d_call: .; clone_size: .; cdr3_aa: CASSLVPGTSNNEQYF; cdr3_nt: TGCGCCAGCAGCTTGGTTCCCGGAACTAGCAATAACGAGCAGTACTTC
j_call: TRBJ2-7; v_call: TRBV6-6; d_call: .; clone_size: .; cdr3_aa: CASSSLGAGIYEQYF; cdr3_nt: TGTGCCAGCAGTTCGCTAGGGGCAGGTATATACGAGCAGTACTTC
j_call: TRBJ1-1; v_call: TRBV29-1; d_call: TRBD1; clone_size: .; cdr3_aa: CSVEDQQGEVFF; cdr3_nt: TGCAGCGTTGAAGATCAACAGGGGGAAGTTTTCTTT
j_call: TRBJ2-1; v_call: TRBV6-2/TRBV6-3; d_call: TRBD1; clone_size: .; cdr3_aa: CASRGLRDRGFLEFF; cdr3_nt: TGTGCCAGCAGGGGTCTCCGGGACAGGGGTTTTTTAGAGTTCTTC
j_call: TRBJ2-1; v_call: TRBV20-1; d_call: .; clone_size: .; cdr3_aa: CSARSLVNSYNEQFF; cdr3_nt: TGCAGTGCTAGAAGTCTAGTAAACTCCTACAATGAGCAGTTCTTC
j_call: TRBJ1-1; v_call: TRBV3-1; d_call: .; clone_size: .; cdr3_aa: CASSQGYRDAFF; cdr3_nt: TGTGCCAGCAGCCAAGGGTATCGGGATGCTTTCTTT
j_call: TRBJ2-3; v_call: TRBV6-5; d_call: TRBD2; clone_size: .; cdr3_aa: CASSFLAGNRDAQYF; cdr3_nt: TGTGCCAGCAGTTTTTTAGCGGGAAACAGAGATGCGCAGTATTTT
j_call: TRBJ1-2; v_call: TRBV27; d_call: .; clone_size: .; cdr3_aa: CASGLFGGNGYTF; cdr3_nt: TGTGCCAGCGGTCTTTTTGGGGGAAATGGCTACACCTTC
j_call: TRBJ2-1; v_call: TRBV6-5; d_call: TRBD1; clone_size: .; cdr3_aa: CASSYSSRQGSNEQFF; cdr3_nt: TGTGCCAGCAGTTACTCGAGTAGACAGGGTAGCAATGAGCAGTTCTTC
j_call: TRBJ2-1; v_call: TRBV20-1; d_call: TRBD2; clone_size: .; cdr3_aa: CSARDGTSGSGHEQFF; cdr3_nt: TGCAGTGCTAGAGACGGGACTAGCGGGAGCGGTCATGAGCAGTTCTTC
j_call: TRBJ1-1; v_call: TRBV19; d_call: .; clone_size: .; cdr3_aa: CVSKPGSDTEAFF; cdr3_nt: TGTGTCAGCAAACCGGGCTCGGACACTGAAGCTTTCTTT
j_call: TRBJ1-1; v_call: TRBV20-1; d_call: TRBD1; clone_size: once; cdr3_aa: CSALRGRILNTEAFF; cdr3_nt: TGCAGTGCTCTGAGGGGGCGCATTTTAAACACTGAAGCTTTCTTT
j_call: TRBJ2-3; v_call: TRBV5-1; d_call: TRBD1; clone_size: few; cdr3_aa: CASSLSQVARGQDTQYF; cdr3_nt: TGCGCCAGCAGCTTGAGTCAGGTCGCCAGGGGGCAAGATACGCAGTATTTT
j_call: TRBJ2-3; v_call: TRBV7-9; d_call: .; clone_size: .; cdr3_aa: CASSSFTDTQYF; cdr3_nt: TGTGCCAGCAGCAGCTTCACAGATACGCAGTATTTT
j_call: TRBJ1-5; v_call: TRBV24-1; d_call: .; clone_size: few; cdr3_aa: CATSDRTGPNQPQHF; cdr3_nt: TGTGCCACCAGTGATCGTACAGGGCCCAATCAGCCCCAGCATTTT
j_call: TRBJ2-5; v_call: TRBV19; d_call: .; clone_size: .; cdr3_aa: CASSMYIQETQYF; cdr3_nt: TGTGCCAGTAGTATGTACATCCAAGAGACCCAGTACTTC
j_call: TRBJ2-3; v_call: TRBV7-2; d_call: TRBD2; clone_size: few; cdr3_aa: CASSPRTSGVDTQYF; cdr3_nt: TGTGCCAGCAGCCCTCGGACTAGCGGGGTCGATACGCAGTATTTT
j_call: TRBJ2-5; v_call: TRBV27; d_call: .; clone_size: few; cdr3_aa: CASGRTGLLETQYF; cdr3_nt: TGTGCCAGCGGCAGGACGGGACTCTTAGAGACCCAGTACTTC
j_call: TRBJ2-1; v_call: TRBV27; d_call: .; clone_size: .; cdr3_aa: CASSPVGRYTYNEQFF; cdr3_nt: TGTGCCAGCAGTCCGGTCGGGAGATACACCTACAATGAGCAGTTCTTC
j_call: TRBJ2-5; v_call: TRBV6-6; d_call: TRBD2; clone_size: .; cdr3_aa: CASSYSIGAGAGEETQYF; cdr3_nt: TGTGCCAGCAGTTACTCGATCGGTGCGGGAGCGGGGGAAGAGACCCAGTACTTC
j_call: TRBJ2-1; v_call: TRBV7-2; d_call: .; clone_size: .; cdr3_aa: CASSSNAGQFF; cdr3_nt: TGTGCCAGCAGCTCAAATGCAGGGCAGTTCTTC
j_call: TRBJ2-3; v_call: TRBV12-3/TRBV12-4; d_call: .; clone_size: few; cdr3_aa: CASSLQELAGDTQYF; cdr3_nt: TGTGCCAGCAGTTTACAGGAACTAGCTGGAGATACGCAGTATTTT
j_call: TRBJ1-2; v_call: TRBV7-2; d_call: TRBD1; clone_size: .; cdr3_aa: CASSFRDRGPAPYGYTF; cdr3_nt: TGTGCCAGCAGCTTCCGGGACAGGGGGCCGGCCCCCTATGGCTACACCTTC
j_call: TRBJ1-5; v_call: TRBV6-2/TRBV6-3; d_call: .; clone_size: .; cdr3_aa: CASSPGQRANQPQHF; cdr3_nt: TGTGCCAGCAGCCCAGGACAGAGGGCCAATCAGCCCCAGCATTTT
j_call: TRBJ2-7; v_call: TRBV6-5; d_call: .; clone_size: .; cdr3_aa: CASSYFLLLPSDSGLSYEQYF; cdr3_nt: TGTGCCAGCAGTTACTTCCTCTTATTGCCCTCGGACAGCGGTTTATCCTACGAGCAGTACTTC
j_call: TRBJ2-7; v_call: TRBV6-2/TRBV6-3; d_call: .; clone_size: few; cdr3_aa: CASSSAGYEQYF; cdr3_nt: TGTGCCAGCAGTTCGGCCGGCTACGAGCAGTACTTC
j_call: TRBJ2-2; v_call: TRBV7-8; d_call: .; clone_size: .; cdr3_aa: CASSAPRVWKAGELFF; cdr3_nt: TGTGCCAGCAGCGCACCCAGGGTATGGAAGGCCGGGGAGCTGTTTTTT
j_call: TRBJ1-1; v_call: TRBV5-1; d_call: .; clone_size: .; cdr3_aa: CASSREGVNTEAFF; cdr3_nt: TGCGCCAGCAGCCGCGAGGGGGTGAACACTGAAGCTTTCTTT
j_call: TRBJ2-5; v_call: TRBV7-3; d_call: .; clone_size: .; cdr3_aa: CASSFGIGETQYF; cdr3_nt: TGTGCCAGCAGCTTCGGGATCGGGGAGACCCAGTACTTC